Each of the 17 T cell receptor beta chains below was sequenced from the same sample in a study of blood T cell repertoires in COVID-19. The table came from immunoSEQ multiplex PCR; TCRdb's copy has only in-frame clones and leaves some out. Of fewer than 120,000 clones in the sample, around nine tenths were seen once. What was sequenced was peripheral blood. These receptors were collected from a human donor in a cohort sampled during active COVID-19.

This chain connects TRBV2 to TRBJ1-6, with 10 bases fitting TRBD1. The CDR3 loop spans 16 amino acids. V lost 6 bases to trimming and J lost 9 bases; unmatched junction nucleotides: 11. Per the germline V gene, CDR1 is SNHLY and CDR2 is FYNNEI. In DNA form, the CDR3 reads TGTGCCAGCAGCCTAAGACAGGGGGCGGATCGTTCACCCCTCCACTTT. Translating gives CASSLRQGADRSPLHF.

CDR3 DNA: TGTGCCAGCAGCGCTTCCCGGGGGGGGGATACGCAGTATTTT. Its translation: CASSASRGGDTQYF. This chain connects TRBV2 to TRBJ2-3; 8 bases agree with TRBD2. The CDR3 has 14 amino acids. Per the germline V gene, CDR1 is SNHLY and CDR2 is FYNNEI. V trimming: 6 bases; J trimming: 6 bases; junction bases outside the gene matches: 8.

V gene TRBV5-1 combines with J gene TRBJ1-5, with 9 bases lining up with TRBD1. V gave up 0 bases and J gave up 2 bases; unmatched junction bases: 3. The germline gives CDR1 SGHRS, CDR2 YFSETQ. This CDR3 region has 16 residues. DNA for the CDR3: TGCGCCAGCAGCTTGGGACAGGGGGACGGCAATCAGCCCCAGCATTTT. This encodes CASSLGQGDGNQPQHF.

The chain couples TRBV6-1 to TRBJ1-2, with 8 nucleotides matching TRBD1. Germline lookup yields CDR1 MNHNS and CDR2 SASEGT. The V gene end was trimmed by 3 bases and the J gene end by 2 bases; junction bases not matched to a gene: 5. The CDR3 is 15 amino acids. Here the CDR3 reads CASSEGWTGNYGYTF. In DNA form, the CDR3 reads TGTGCCAGCAGTGAGGGGTGGACAGGGAACTATGGCTACACCTTC.

The chain is built from TRBV5-1 and TRBJ1-1, with TRBD1 as a possible D gene (5 bases). The CDR3 length is 17 residues. Trimming took off 4 bases at V and 1 base at J, with 20 bases between the two ends. Germline loops: CDR1 SGHRS, CDR2 YFSETQ. The CDR3, as DNA: TGCGCCAGCAGCCCAAGCAAGGGGAATGCATGGAACACTGAAGCTTTCTTT. It codes for CASSPSKGNAWNTEAFF.

The chain employs TRBV30 and TRBJ1-3; 7 bases fit TRBD1. The CDR3 is made up of 14 amino acids. Germline lookup yields CDR1 GTSNPN and CDR2 SVGIG (reference sequence). Trimming removed 4 bases from V and 5 bases from J; junction bases left unmatched: 8. The CDR3 reads CAWNRDSARNTIYF. CDR3 nucleotide sequence: TGTGCCTGGAACAGGGACAGCGCAAGAAACACCATATATTTT.

This sequence joins TRBV25-1 and TRBJ1-4; TRBD1 is a possible D gene (5 bases). Germline CDR1 and CDR2: MGHDK and SYGVNS. This CDR3 region has 14 residues. Trimming removed 3 bases from V and 8 bases from J, with 13 bases in between. The CDR3 sequence: CASSEAQGREKLFF. For the CDR3, the DNA is TGTGCCAGCAGTGAGGCGCAGGGCAGGGAAAAACTGTTTTTT.

V usage is TRBV23-1 and J usage is TRBJ1-4; tentative D call: TRBD1 (6 bases). TRBV23-1 is an ORF; its function is uncertain. Trimming removed 6 bases from V and 6 bases from J, with 14 bases in between. The CDR3 runs to 14 residues. The CDR3 protein is CASRGGDGDEKLFF. CDR3 DNA: TGCGCCAGCAGAGGGGGGGACGGGGATGAAAAACTGTTTTTT.

The J gene is TRBJ2-1, the V gene TRBV3-1 (or the pseudogene TRBV3-2), with 10 bases lining up with TRBD1. CDR3 length: 16 residues. Germline values: CDR1 LGHDT, CDR2 YNNKEL (reference sequence). Trimming cost V 4 bases and J 4 bases; bases outside gene matches: 7. This CDR3 is CASSLLGTGAYNEQFF. CDR3 in DNA: TGTGCCAGCAGCCTTCTCGGGACAGGGGCATACAATGAGCAGTTCTTC.

The rearrangement uses TRBV7-3 and TRBJ2-1; D unresolved. Germline CDR1 and CDR2: SGHTA and FQGTGA. The CDR3 is 14 residues long. Trimming removed 1 base at V and 4 bases at J, with 8 bases between. The CDR3 here is CASSLSHSYNEQFF. The CDR3 coding sequence is TGTGCCAGCAGCTTAAGCCACTCGTACAATGAGCAGTTCTTC.

The chain links TRBV12-5 to TRBJ1-5; 7 nucleotides agree with TRBD1. The V gene's germline CDR1 is LGHNT and CDR2 FRNRAP. V shed 6 bases, J shed 2 bases, and the junction held 7 bases outside the gene matches. The CDR3 sequence is 15 residues long. CDR3 DNA sequence: TGTGCTAGTGGATCAAGACAGGGACGCAATCAGCCCCAGCATTTT. It translates to CASGSRQGRNQPQHF.

The chain recombines TRBV11-2 with TRBJ2-2; 11 bases are shared with TRBD2. V was pared by 5 bases and J by 3 bases, with 5 bases of the junction left unmatched. The CDR3 runs 16 residues. Looked up from germline, CDR1 is SGHAT and CDR2 is FQNNGV. CDR3 nucleotides: TGTGCCAGCAGCGCGACTAGCGGGGTCGACACCGGGGAGCTGTTTTTT. This gives the protein CASSATSGVDTGELFF.

The V and J genes are TRBV28 and TRBJ1-2; 9 positions agree with TRBD1. CDR1 MDHEN and CDR2 SYDVKM come from the germline V gene. This CDR3 has 13 amino acids. Germline trimming cut 6 bases from V and 6 bases from J; bases unmatched to any gene: 5. CDR3 nucleotides: TGTGCCAGCAGCCAGACAGGGGGGAATGGCTACACCTTC. This gives the protein CASSQTGGNGYTF.

This clone has more than one count but fewer than ten. The chain employs TRBV6-2 or TRBV6-3 and TRBJ2-7; TRBD2 might be the D (6 bases). V lost 4 bases and J 1 base, leaving 8 bases between the germline ends. Germline values: CDR1 MNHEY, CDR2 SVGEGT. CDR3 length: 13 amino acids. The CDR3 loop reads CASSWRGSYEQYF. The CDR3, as DNA: TGTGCCAGCAGTTGGCGGGGTTCCTACGAGCAGTACTTC.

The V gene is TRBV6-4, the J gene TRBJ1-1; maybe TRBD1 (6 bases). Trimming left V 6 bases short and J 1 base short, with 9 bases between. CDR1 MRHNA and CDR2 SNTAGT come from the germline V gene. CDR3 length: 13 amino acids. CDR3 sequence reads: CASSSGANTEAFF. CDR3 coding DNA: TGTGCCAGCAGCTCAGGGGCGAACACTGAAGCTTTCTTT.

The chain joins TRBV4-3 to TRBJ2-3, with D possibly matching TRBD2 (5 bases). Trimming pared 1 base from V and 6 bases from J, leaving 14 bases between. The CDR3 has 15 amino acids. Germline values: CDR1 LGHNA, CDR2 YSLEER. Written as DNA, the CDR3 is TGCGCCAGCAGCCAAGGCGGGCCCACGGTGGATACGCAGTATTTT. It yields the protein CASSQGGPTVDTQYF.

The V and J genes are TRBV7-9 and TRBJ1-1, with 8 bases identical to TRBD1. The CDR3 spans 16 residues. The ends lost 6 bases at V and 1 base at J; junction bases unmatched: 10. The germline gives CDR1 SEHNR, CDR2 FQNEAQ (reference sequence). This CDR3 reads CASRHDARGQNTEAFF. The CDR3 nucleotides are TGTGCCAGCAGACACGATGCCAGGGGGCAGAACACTGAAGCTTTCTTT.